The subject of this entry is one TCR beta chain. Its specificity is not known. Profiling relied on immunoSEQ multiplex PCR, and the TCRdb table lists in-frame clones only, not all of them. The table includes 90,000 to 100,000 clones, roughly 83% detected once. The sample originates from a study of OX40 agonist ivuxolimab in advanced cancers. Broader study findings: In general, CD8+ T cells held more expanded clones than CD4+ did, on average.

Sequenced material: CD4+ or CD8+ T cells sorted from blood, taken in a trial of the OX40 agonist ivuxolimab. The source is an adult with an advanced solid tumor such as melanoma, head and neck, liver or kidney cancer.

CDR3 DNA sequence: TGTGCCAGCAGCCCGGGGACTAGCGTTTGGGAGACCCAGTACTTC. It specifies CASSPGTSVWETQYF. The chain couples TRBV14 to TRBJ2-5; 10 bases line up with TRBD2. CDR1 and CDR2 from the germline V gene are SGHDN and FVKESK. This CDR3 region has 15 residues. V dropped 4 bases and J dropped 5; count of bases not matched to a gene: 7.